This T cell receptor beta chain was identified during a study of beta chain features in type 1 diabetes (dated by TCRdb to between 2017 and 2018). With respect to the entire study: No differences in mean age, gender distribution, total cell number or subset yield were found between patients and healthy donors. Naive and central memory subsets were obtained from all 30 or so donors, but regulatory and stem cell-like memory subsets were isolated from only 8 patients and 8 healthy donors. The study compared the TCRB repertoires of sorted circulating CD4+ T cell subsets in recently diagnosed type 1 diabetes patients with those in matched healthy donors. A total of roughly 100 million sorted cells were examined across all samples, and the number of cells per subset was strongly correlated with RNA yield.

From each donor, a single peripheral blood sample of around 0.12 L on average was drawn into heparinised tubes. Naive, central memory, regulatory and stem cell-like memory CD4+ T cells were sorted on a BD FACSAria II using a panel including CD45RO, CCR7, CD25, CD127, CD95 and CD27. Purity was above 95% for every sorted population. PBMCs were separated immediately by Lymphoprep density gradient centrifugation and were stained directly, without being cultured. So that batch effects would be minimized, each experiment stained and sorted samples in pairs, pairing one healthy donor with one patient. The entire amount of isolated RNA was reverse transcribed using the High Capacity cDNA Reverse Transcription Kit, so the sequenced TCRB transcripts were expressed ones. Deep immunoSEQ sequencing was performed on naive, central memory and regulatory T cell samples, with an average of roughly 3.5 million total reads per sample. After sorted cells were lysed in RLT buffer, RNA was extracted with DNase-treated RNeasy Micro or Mini kits, with the choice depending on cell number. To prevent cross-contamination, each cell subset was processed individually, whereas patient and healthy donor samples were processed jointly. TCRB sequences were amplified from cDNA with the immunoSEQ multiplex PCR, producing 87-bp fragments spanning the CDR3 region. Sequencing of the amplicons was performed on the Illumina HiSeq platform. The study's own analysis went as follows. PCR bias was computationally corrected using synthetic template baselines, reads within Hamming distance 2 were collapsed, and singletons that could not be merged were discarded. Reads were aligned against IMGT to assign V, D and J genes, CDR3 length and insertions or deletions at six rearrangement sites. Within each subset, clonotype counts were normalized to sorted cell number, and only after that were true diversity and Gini coefficients computed with the tcR R package. The overlap coefficient, calculated on TCRB nucleotide sequences, was used to measure repertoire sharing. As a proxy for the pre-selection repertoire, out-of-frame TCRB sequences from naive cells were analyzed. The table was pulled from immuneACCESS by TCRdb, which kept in-frame rearrangements only. Such tables lose some clones; where checked, under half of the loss comes from unresolved V genes, and the rest has no known cause. The DNA was the basis for D and trimming; V, J and clone size are from that table. The sample table contains 240,000 or so clones; only one count was recorded for under 70% of them. The ten largest clones represent approximately 0.053% of the sample.

The paper's findings and limits, for the study overall: Naive, central memory and regulatory TCRB repertoires appeared to be more alike among patients than among healthy donors. Only small numbers of individuals were included in the HLA sub-analyses, which left unresolved whether HLA type had any influence on TCRB rearrangement. Because cDNA was sequenced instead of genomic DNA, highly expressing activated cells could be over-represented, though the groups showed no difference in activation or CD3 levels. Fewer insertions and more nucleotide deletions at VDJ recombination sites were observed in patients with type 1 diabetes, implying thymic rearrangement abnormalities. Shorter templates might be favored by PCR, yet because patient and control samples were amplified and corrected together, any such skew would affect both groups equally. In all four CD4+ subsets, TCRB CDR3 length was moderately but significantly shorter in type 1 diabetes patients.

A word on this clone: Its antigen is still unknown. No qualities accompany the bases; no much larger clone lies one base away.

The sequencing sample was made of naive CD4+ T cells from blood. The cell subset or site label for this specimen denotes: true naive CD4+ T cells. The source is a man younger than 40 in good health.

The nucleotide sequence is TGTGCCAGCAGCGTCCCCGGAGGACACAATGAGCAGTTCTTC. It translates to CASSVPGGHNEQFF. The chain joins TRBV9 to TRBJ2-1; TRBD2 is a possible D gene, resting on 5 matching bases. The germline V gene sets CDR1 to SGDLS and CDR2 to YYNGEE. V is clipped by 2 bases and J by 5 bases, and the sequence between their germline boundaries is 11 bases long. Including cysteine and phenylalanine, the CDR3 has 14 amino acids. This entry keeps only the CDR3 DNA: 42 bases, framed from base 1.